A selection of T cell receptor beta chains follows, all from one sample in a study of blood T cell repertoires in COVID-19. Profiled with immunoSEQ multiplex PCR; TCRdb holds only in-frame clones, not every one. The sample lists some 140,000 clones; around three quarters were seen once. The sample comprised peripheral blood. These receptors all stem from a man aged 60 to 75 with acute or convalescent COVID-19. Both conserved end residues are part of each CDR3. The D gene is left open where the match is weak. For some rows the clone size is stated as once, few or many, or as a class when expanded; others skip it.

.	TRBV6-4	TRBD2	TRBJ2-2	TGTGCCAGCAGTGTACTGGCGGGAGCTAACACCGGGGAGCTGTTTTTT	CASSVLAGANTGELFF
.	TRBV9	.	TRBJ1-1	TGTGCCAGCAGCGTGGGGCCCCTGAACACTGAAGCTTTCTTT	CASSVGPLNTEAFF
.	TRBV30	TRBD1	TRBJ1-1	TGTGCCTGGAGGACAGGGGGCGCGCGGACTGAAGCTTTCTTT	CAWRTGGARTEAFF
.	TRBV10-3	.	TRBJ1-6	TGTGCCATCAGTGAGAACGGGGATTCACCCCTCCACTTT	CAISENGDSPLHF
.	TRBV5-6	TRBD1	TRBJ2-3	TGTGCCAGCAGCTTGTCGGGACAGGGGGCAAGAGCAGATACGCAGTATTTT	CASSLSGQGARADTQYF
.	TRBV6-2/TRBV6-3	TRBD2	TRBJ2-5	TGTGCCAGCAGTTTGTTCGAATCAGCGGGAGGGGGGGAGACCCAGTACTTC	CASSLFESAGGGETQYF
.	TRBV4-2	.	TRBJ2-5	TGTGCCAGCAGCTCCGATGCCCAAGCAGGCGAGACCCAGTACTTC	CASSSDAQAGETQYF
.	TRBV7-9	.	TRBJ2-7	TGTGCCAGCAGCTCGTACGGGGGATTCTACGAGCAGTACTTC	CASSSYGGFYEQYF
.	TRBV28	TRBD1	TRBJ1-5	TGTGCCAGCAGTTTAGGGGACAGAATCAATCAGCCCCAGCATTTT	CASSLGDRINQPQHF
.	TRBV4-2	TRBD1	TRBJ1-1	TGTGCCAGCAGCCAAGGGGACAGGGTAGTCCTGGGCCAAGCTTTCTTT	CASSQGDRVVLGQAFF
once	TRBV6-5	TRBD1	TRBJ1-2	TGTGCCAGCAGTTACACAGCGGGACAGGGGGGCTATGGCTACACCTTC	CASSYTAGQGGYGYTF
.	TRBV6-4	TRBD1	TRBJ2-2	TGTGCCAGCAGTGGACAGGGGGGAACCGGGGAGCTGTTTTTT	CASSGQGGTGELFF
.	TRBV7-2	TRBD2	TRBJ2-1	TGTGCCAGCAGCTTACAAAATCCGGGACTAGCTGCAGGTGAGCAGTTCTTC	CASSLQNPGLAAGEQFF
.	TRBV5-4	.	TRBJ1-4	TGTGCCAGCAGCTTGGACAGGATGTCGACTAATGAAAAACTGTTTTTT	CASSLDRMSTNEKLFF
.	TRBV29-1	TRBD2	TRBJ2-3	TGCAGCGTGGAACTGAGCGGGAGGAGCACAGATACGCAGTATTTT	CSVELSGRSTDTQYF
.	TRBV28	TRBD2	TRBJ2-1	TGTGCCAGCAGTTGGCCCCTAGCGGGAGTGTCAAATGAGCAGTTCTTC	CASSWPLAGVSNEQFF
.	TRBV2	.	TRBJ1-2	TGTGCCAGCAGTGAAGGGCAGGGGAACTATGGCTACACCTTC	CASSEGQGNYGYTF
.	TRBV27	TRBD1	TRBJ2-7	TGTGCCAGCAGTTTAACCCGACAGGGTGGGTACGAGCAGTACTTC	CASSLTRQGGYEQYF
.	TRBV18	.	TRBJ2-1	TGTGCCAGCTCCCGGGGAAAAGACAATGAGCAGTTCTTC	CASSRGKDNEQFF
.	TRBV9	TRBD1	TRBJ2-3	TGTGCCAGCAGCACGCAGGGGGCGAAAACAGATACGCAGTATTTT	CASSTQGAKTDTQYF
once	TRBV28	.	TRBJ1-5	TGTGCCAGCAGTTTCAAAAATCAGCCCCAGCATTTT	CASSFKNQPQHF
.	TRBV28	TRBD1	TRBJ1-4	TGTGCCAGCAGTGAGTCGACAGGGCTGGGGTCAACTAATGAAAAACTGTTTTTT	CASSESTGLGSTNEKLFF
.	TRBV5-4	.	TRBJ2-2	TGTGCCAGCAGCCTCGGGAACACCGGGGAGCTGTTTTTT	CASSLGNTGELFF
once	TRBV11-1	.	TRBJ2-7	TGTGCCAGCAGCTCAAGACAGATCTACGAGCAGTACTTC	CASSSRQIYEQYF
.	TRBV9	TRBD2	TRBJ2-7	TGTGCCAGCAGCGTAGAGGCGGGAGGGGTTCCCTACGAGCAGTACTTC	CASSVEAGGVPYEQYF
.	TRBV30	.	TRBJ1-1	TGTGCCTGGAATGGCGGACAGCCAAACACTGAAGCTTTCTTT	CAWNGGQPNTEAFF
.	TRBV28	TRBD1	TRBJ2-7	TGTGCCAGCAGTTTTGCGGGGACAGGGTCGTACGAGCAGTACTTC	CASSFAGTGSYEQYF
.	TRBV2	TRBD1	TRBJ2-1	TGTGCCAGCAGGACCGACAGGGGCTCCTACAATGAGCAGTTCTTC	CASRTDRGSYNEQFF
.	TRBV10-2	.	TRBJ1-2	TGCGCCAGCATGACAGATAGCTATGGCTACACCTTC	CASMTDSYGYTF
many	TRBV5-1	.	TRBJ2-6	TGCGCCAGCAGCCTAGATGTCTCTGGGGCCAACGTCCTGACTTTC	CASSLDVSGANVLTF
.	TRBV5-1	.	TRBJ1-1	TGCGCCAGCAGCTTGGCCCCGACAGCTGAAGCTTTCTTT	CASSLAPTAEAFF
.	TRBV6-6	TRBD1	TRBJ1-2	TGTGCCAGCAGCCGTGGACAGGGGAATGGCTACACCTTC	CASSRGQGNGYTF
.	TRBV5-1	.	TRBJ1-4	TGCGCCAGCAGCTTGGATCGGGGAAAACTGTTTTTT	CASSLDRGKLFF
once	TRBV27	TRBD1	TRBJ1-1	TGTGCCAGCAAGACTGACAGGGGGGGCGCTGGGAACACTGAAGCTTTCTTT	CASKTDRGGAGNTEAFF
.	TRBV28	.	TRBJ1-2	TGTGCCAGCAGAAGAGTTATGGGCTACACCTTC	CASRRVMGYTF
.	TRBV6-1	.	TRBJ1-1	TGTGCCAGCAGTACCCAGGGGCTGGGCACTGAAGCTTTCTTT	CASSTQGLGTEAFF
.	TRBV18	.	TRBJ1-6	TGTGCCAGCTCATCTTCGACTGAGTCCTATAATTCACCCCTCCACTTT	CASSSSTESYNSPLHF
few	TRBV29-1	.	TRBJ1-2	TGCAGCGTTGAAGCGACAGGACCCAACTATGGCTACACCTTC	CSVEATGPNYGYTF
.	TRBV9	TRBD1	TRBJ1-2	TGTGCCAGCGCGTCTAGACCTGGGACAGACTCTAACTATGGCTACACCTTC	CASASRPGTDSNYGYTF
.	TRBV7-3	.	TRBJ2-5	TGTGCCAGCAGCCCCCCCCGGTCGTCGCAGGGTAAGGAGACCCAGTACTTC	CASSPPRSSQGKETQYF
.	TRBV30	TRBD2	TRBJ2-2	TGTGCCTGGAGTGTAGCGGGGAGGGGTGTTGCCGGGGAGCTGTTTTTT	CAWSVAGRGVAGELFF
few	TRBV25-1	TRBD1	TRBJ1-6	TGTGCCAGCAGATCCTCCACAGGGGAGAGGTCACCCCTCCACTTT	CASRSSTGERSPLHF
.	TRBV6-1	TRBD2	TRBJ2-1	TGTGCCAGCAGTTTAGCGGGAGGGTTGGATGAGCAGTTCTTC	CASSLAGGLDEQFF
.	TRBV27	.	TRBJ2-2	TGTGCCAGCACCTCCGGAGTCAGCACCGGGGAGCTGTTTTTT	CASTSGVSTGELFF
few	TRBV4-3	.	TRBJ1-2	TGCGCCAGCAGCCAAGATCTGGGGGCAGAATATGGCTACACCTTC	CASSQDLGAEYGYTF
.	TRBV6-5	.	TRBJ1-1	TGTGCCAGCAGGGGGATAGGAGCGCGGGGCACTGAAGCTTTCTTT	CASRGIGARGTEAFF